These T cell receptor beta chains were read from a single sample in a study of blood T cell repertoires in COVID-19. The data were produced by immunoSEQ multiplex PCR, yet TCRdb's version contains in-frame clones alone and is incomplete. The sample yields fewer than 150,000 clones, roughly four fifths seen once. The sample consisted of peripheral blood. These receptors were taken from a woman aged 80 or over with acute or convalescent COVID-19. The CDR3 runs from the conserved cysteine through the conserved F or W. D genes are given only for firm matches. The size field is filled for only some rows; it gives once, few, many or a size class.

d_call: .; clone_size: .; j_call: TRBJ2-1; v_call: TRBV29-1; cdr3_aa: CSAGEIGVGSYNEQFF; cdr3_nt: TGCAGCGCTGGTGAAATCGGAGTCGGGTCCTACAATGAGCAGTTCTTC
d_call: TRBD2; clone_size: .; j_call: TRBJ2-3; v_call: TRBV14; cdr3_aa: CASSQFRLAGGVDTDTQYF; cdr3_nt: TGTGCCAGCAGCCAATTTCGGCTAGCGGGGGGCGTGGACACAGATACGCAGTATTTT
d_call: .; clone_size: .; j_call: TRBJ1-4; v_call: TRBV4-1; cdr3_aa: CASSQEAGEKLFF; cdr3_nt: TGCGCCAGCAGCCAAGAGGCGGGGGAAAAACTGTTTTTT
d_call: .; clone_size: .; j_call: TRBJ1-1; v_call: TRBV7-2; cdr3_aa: CASSLNRFDTEAFF; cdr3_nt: TGTGCCAGCAGCTTAAACAGGTTTGACACTGAAGCTTTCTTT
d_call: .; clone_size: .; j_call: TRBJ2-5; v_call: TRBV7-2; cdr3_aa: CASQKTGRGYQETQYF; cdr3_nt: TGTGCCAGCCAAAAAACAGGACGGGGGTACCAAGAGACCCAGTACTTC
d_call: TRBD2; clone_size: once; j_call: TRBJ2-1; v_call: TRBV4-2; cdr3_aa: CASSQDPTSGGFSYNEQFF; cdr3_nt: TGTGCCAGCAGCCAAGATCCGACTAGCGGGGGGTTTTCCTACAATGAGCAGTTCTTC
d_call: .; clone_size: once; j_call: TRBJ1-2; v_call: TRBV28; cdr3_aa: CASSLLNYGYTF; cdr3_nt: TGTGCCAGCAGTTTGCTAAACTATGGCTACACCTTC
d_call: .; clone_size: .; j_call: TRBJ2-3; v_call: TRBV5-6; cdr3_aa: CASSFELFTDTQYF; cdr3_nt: TGTGCCAGCAGCTTTGAACTATTCACAGATACGCAGTATTTT
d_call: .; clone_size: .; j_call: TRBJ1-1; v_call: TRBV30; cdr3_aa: CAWSGGANTEAFF; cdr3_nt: TGTGCCTGGAGCGGAGGAGCGAACACTGAAGCTTTCTTT
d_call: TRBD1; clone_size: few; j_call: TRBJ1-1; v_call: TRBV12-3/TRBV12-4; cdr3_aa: CASRRQGNTEAFF; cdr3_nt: TGTGCCAGCAGGCGACAGGGGAACACTGAAGCTTTCTTT
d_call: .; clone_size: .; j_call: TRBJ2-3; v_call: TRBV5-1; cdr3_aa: CASSLRPRRATDTQYF; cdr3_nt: TGCGCCAGCAGCTTGCGGCCCCGGAGGGCCACAGATACGCAGTATTTT
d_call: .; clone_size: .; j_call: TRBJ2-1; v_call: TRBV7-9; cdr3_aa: CASSLAGEQFF; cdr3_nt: TGTGCCAGCAGCTTAGCCGGGGAGCAGTTCTTC
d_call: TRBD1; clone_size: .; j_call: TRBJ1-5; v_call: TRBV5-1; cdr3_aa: CASSLGRGRDQPQHF; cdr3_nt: TGCGCCAGCAGCTTGGGAAGGGGGCGCGATCAGCCCCAGCATTTT
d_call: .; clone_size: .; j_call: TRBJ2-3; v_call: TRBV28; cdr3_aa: CASSLPGTLDTQYF; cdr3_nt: TGTGCCAGCAGTCTACCAGGGACTTTAGATACGCAGTATTTT
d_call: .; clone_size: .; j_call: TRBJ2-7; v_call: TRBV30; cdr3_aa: CAWKGDNYEQYF; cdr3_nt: TGTGCCTGGAAGGGGGACAACTACGAGCAGTACTTC
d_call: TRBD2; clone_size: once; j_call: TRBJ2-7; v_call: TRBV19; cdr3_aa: CASSIAGDYPNEQYF; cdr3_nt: TGTGCCAGTAGTATTGCCGGGGACTATCCTAACGAGCAGTACTTC
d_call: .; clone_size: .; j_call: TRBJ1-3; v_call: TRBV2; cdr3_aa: CASSEGPGSGNTIYF; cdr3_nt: TGTGCCAGCAGTGAAGGGCCGGGGTCCGGAAACACCATATATTTT
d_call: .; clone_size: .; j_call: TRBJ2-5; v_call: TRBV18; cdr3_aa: CASSPGQGLVETQYF; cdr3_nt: TGTGCCAGCTCACCAGGTCAGGGTTTGGTAGAGACCCAGTACTTC
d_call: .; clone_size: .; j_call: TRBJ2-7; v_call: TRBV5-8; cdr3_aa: CASSFDSPYEQYF; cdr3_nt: TGTGCCAGCAGCTTCGACAGTCCCTACGAGCAGTACTTC
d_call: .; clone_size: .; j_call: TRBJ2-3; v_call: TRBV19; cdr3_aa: CASSIAGTANTQYF; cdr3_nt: TGTGCCAGTAGTATAGCAGGCACGGCGAATACGCAGTATTTT
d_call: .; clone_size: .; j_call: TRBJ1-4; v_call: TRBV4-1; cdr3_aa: CASSQDLGRGRFF; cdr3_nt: TGCGCCAGCAGCCAAGATTTGGGGAGAGGGAGGTTTTTT
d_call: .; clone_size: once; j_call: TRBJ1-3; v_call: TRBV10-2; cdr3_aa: CASSEPHATGSTIYF; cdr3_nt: TGCGCCAGCAGTGAACCACACGCGACGGGAAGCACCATATATTTT
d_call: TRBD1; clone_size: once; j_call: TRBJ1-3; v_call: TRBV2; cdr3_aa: CASSEIGQGSDTIYF; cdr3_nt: TGTGCCAGCAGTGAGATCGGACAGGGTTCCGACACCATATATTTT
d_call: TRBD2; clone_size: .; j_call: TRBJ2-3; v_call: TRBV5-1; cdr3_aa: CASSLWTSGRRTDTQYF; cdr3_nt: TGCGCCAGCAGCTTGTGGACTAGCGGGAGGAGAACAGATACGCAGTATTTT
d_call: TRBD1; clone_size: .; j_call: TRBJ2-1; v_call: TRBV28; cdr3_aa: CASSPPGQGKAAEQFF; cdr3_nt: TGTGCCAGCAGTCCACCCGGACAGGGAAAAGCCGCTGAGCAGTTCTTC
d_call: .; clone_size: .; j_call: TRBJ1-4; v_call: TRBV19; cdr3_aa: CASKKGRANEKLFF; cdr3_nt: TGTGCCAGTAAGAAGGGCAGGGCTAACGAAAAACTGTTTTTT
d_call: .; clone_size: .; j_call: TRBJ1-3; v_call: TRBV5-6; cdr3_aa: CASSLVGGAGNTIYF; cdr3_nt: TGTGCCAGCAGCTTGGTGGGAGGGGCTGGAAACACCATATATTTT
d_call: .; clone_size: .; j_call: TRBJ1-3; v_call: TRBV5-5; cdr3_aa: CASSFSAEHSGNTIYF; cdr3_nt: TGTGCCAGCAGCTTTAGCGCGGAGCACTCTGGAAACACCATATATTTT
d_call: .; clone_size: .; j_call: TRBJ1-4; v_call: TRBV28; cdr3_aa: CASSYSDSAQFEKLFF; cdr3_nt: TGTGCCAGCAGTTACTCGGACAGTGCGCAGTTTGAAAAACTGTTTTTT
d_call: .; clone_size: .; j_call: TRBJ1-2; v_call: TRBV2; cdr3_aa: CASSRQARGYTF; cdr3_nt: TGTGCCAGCAGTCGACAGGCTCGGGGCTACACCTTC
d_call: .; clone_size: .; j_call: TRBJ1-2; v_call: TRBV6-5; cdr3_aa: CASSYTKDSIYGYTF; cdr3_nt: TGTGCCAGCAGTTACACGAAGGACAGCATCTATGGCTACACCTTC
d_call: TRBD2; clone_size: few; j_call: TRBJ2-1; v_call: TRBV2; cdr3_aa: CASRRTSGIVEQFF; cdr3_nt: TGTGCCAGCAGACGGACTAGCGGGATCGTTGAGCAGTTCTTC
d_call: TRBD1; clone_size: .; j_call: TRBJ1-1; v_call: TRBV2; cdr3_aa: CASSFQGQVNTEAFF; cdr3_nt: TGTGCCAGCAGCTTCCAAGGACAGGTGAACACTGAAGCTTTCTTT
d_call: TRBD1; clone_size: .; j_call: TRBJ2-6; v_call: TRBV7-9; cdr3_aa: CASSFGQGRFTGANVLTF; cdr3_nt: TGTGCCAGCAGCTTCGGACAGGGGCGCTTCACTGGGGCCAACGTCCTGACTTTC
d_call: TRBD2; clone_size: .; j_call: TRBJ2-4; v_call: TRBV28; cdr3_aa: CASSLWKLAGAQNIQYF; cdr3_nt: TGTGCCAGCAGTTTATGGAAACTAGCGGGAGCCCAAAACATTCAGTACTTC
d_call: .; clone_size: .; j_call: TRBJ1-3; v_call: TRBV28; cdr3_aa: CASSSPGNTIYF; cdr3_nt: TGTGCCAGCAGTTCCCCGGGAAACACCATATATTTT
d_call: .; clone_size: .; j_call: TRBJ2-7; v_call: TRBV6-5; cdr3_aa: CASRTDRRLIQQYF; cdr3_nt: TGTGCCAGCAGGACTGACAGGCGATTGATCCAGCAGTACTTC
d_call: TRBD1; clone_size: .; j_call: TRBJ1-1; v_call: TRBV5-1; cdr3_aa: CASSLGQATGWKNTEAFF; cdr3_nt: TGCGCCAGCAGCTTGGGGCAAGCGACAGGGTGGAAGAACACTGAAGCTTTCTTT
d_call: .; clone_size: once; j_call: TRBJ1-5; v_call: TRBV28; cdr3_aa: CASTPGGRRTQPQHF; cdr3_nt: TGTGCCAGCACCCCGGGAGGGAGGAGGACTCAGCCCCAGCATTTT
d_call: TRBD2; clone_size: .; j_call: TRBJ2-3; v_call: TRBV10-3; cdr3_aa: CAINLAGGRADTQYF; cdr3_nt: TGTGCCATCAACTTAGCGGGAGGCAGAGCAGATACGCAGTATTTT
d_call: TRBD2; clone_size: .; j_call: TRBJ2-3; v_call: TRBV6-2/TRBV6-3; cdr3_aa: CASSKPRGRAGDTQYF; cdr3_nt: TGTGCCAGCAGCAAACCACGCGGGAGGGCGGGGGATACGCAGTATTTT
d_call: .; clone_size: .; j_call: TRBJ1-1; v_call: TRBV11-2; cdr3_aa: CASSLNRVSTEAFF; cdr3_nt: TGTGCCAGCAGCTTAAACAGGGTTTCCACTGAAGCTTTCTTT
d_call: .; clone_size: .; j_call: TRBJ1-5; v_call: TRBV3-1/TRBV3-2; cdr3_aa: CASSPNSGNQPQHF; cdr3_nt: TGTGCCAGCAGCCCCAACTCCGGGAATCAGCCCCAGCATTTT
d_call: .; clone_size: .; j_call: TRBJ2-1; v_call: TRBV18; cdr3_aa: CASSPGRSYNEQFF; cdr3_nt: TGTGCCAGCTCACCCGGTCGCTCCTACAATGAGCAGTTCTTC
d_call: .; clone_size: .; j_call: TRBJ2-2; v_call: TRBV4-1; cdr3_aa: CASSQERPGTGELFF; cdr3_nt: TGCGCCAGCAGCCAAGAACGCCCGGGGACCGGGGAGCTGTTTTTT
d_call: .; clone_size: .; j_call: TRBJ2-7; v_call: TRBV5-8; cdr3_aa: CASRAGMAYEQYF; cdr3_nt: TGTGCCAGCAGGGCAGGGATGGCCTACGAGCAGTACTTC
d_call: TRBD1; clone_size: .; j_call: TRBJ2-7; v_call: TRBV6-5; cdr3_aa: CASSDRGSSYEQYF; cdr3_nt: TGTGCCAGCAGCGACAGGGGGAGCTCCTACGAGCAGTACTTC
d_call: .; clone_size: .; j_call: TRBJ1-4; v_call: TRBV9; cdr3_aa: CASSVGGANEKLFF; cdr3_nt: TGTGCCAGCAGCGTAGGCGGAGCTAATGAAAAACTGTTTTTT
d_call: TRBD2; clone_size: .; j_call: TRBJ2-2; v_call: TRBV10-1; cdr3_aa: CASMREYTGELFF; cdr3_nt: TGCGCCAGCATGCGGGAGTACACCGGGGAGCTGTTTTTT
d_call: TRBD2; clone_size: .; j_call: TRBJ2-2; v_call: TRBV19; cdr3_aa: CASRGWLAGGAGELFF; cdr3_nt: TGTGCCAGTAGGGGGTGGCTAGCGGGCGGCGCCGGGGAGCTGTTTTTT
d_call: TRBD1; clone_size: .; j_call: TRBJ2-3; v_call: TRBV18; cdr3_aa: CASSPLGQATDTQYF; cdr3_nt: TGTGCCAGCTCACCACTGGGACAGGCCACAGATACGCAGTATTTT
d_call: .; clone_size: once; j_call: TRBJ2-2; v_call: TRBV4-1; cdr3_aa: CASSRTLIREKAGELFF; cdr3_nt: TGCGCCAGCAGCCGGACATTGATCCGGGAGAAGGCCGGGGAGCTGTTTTTT